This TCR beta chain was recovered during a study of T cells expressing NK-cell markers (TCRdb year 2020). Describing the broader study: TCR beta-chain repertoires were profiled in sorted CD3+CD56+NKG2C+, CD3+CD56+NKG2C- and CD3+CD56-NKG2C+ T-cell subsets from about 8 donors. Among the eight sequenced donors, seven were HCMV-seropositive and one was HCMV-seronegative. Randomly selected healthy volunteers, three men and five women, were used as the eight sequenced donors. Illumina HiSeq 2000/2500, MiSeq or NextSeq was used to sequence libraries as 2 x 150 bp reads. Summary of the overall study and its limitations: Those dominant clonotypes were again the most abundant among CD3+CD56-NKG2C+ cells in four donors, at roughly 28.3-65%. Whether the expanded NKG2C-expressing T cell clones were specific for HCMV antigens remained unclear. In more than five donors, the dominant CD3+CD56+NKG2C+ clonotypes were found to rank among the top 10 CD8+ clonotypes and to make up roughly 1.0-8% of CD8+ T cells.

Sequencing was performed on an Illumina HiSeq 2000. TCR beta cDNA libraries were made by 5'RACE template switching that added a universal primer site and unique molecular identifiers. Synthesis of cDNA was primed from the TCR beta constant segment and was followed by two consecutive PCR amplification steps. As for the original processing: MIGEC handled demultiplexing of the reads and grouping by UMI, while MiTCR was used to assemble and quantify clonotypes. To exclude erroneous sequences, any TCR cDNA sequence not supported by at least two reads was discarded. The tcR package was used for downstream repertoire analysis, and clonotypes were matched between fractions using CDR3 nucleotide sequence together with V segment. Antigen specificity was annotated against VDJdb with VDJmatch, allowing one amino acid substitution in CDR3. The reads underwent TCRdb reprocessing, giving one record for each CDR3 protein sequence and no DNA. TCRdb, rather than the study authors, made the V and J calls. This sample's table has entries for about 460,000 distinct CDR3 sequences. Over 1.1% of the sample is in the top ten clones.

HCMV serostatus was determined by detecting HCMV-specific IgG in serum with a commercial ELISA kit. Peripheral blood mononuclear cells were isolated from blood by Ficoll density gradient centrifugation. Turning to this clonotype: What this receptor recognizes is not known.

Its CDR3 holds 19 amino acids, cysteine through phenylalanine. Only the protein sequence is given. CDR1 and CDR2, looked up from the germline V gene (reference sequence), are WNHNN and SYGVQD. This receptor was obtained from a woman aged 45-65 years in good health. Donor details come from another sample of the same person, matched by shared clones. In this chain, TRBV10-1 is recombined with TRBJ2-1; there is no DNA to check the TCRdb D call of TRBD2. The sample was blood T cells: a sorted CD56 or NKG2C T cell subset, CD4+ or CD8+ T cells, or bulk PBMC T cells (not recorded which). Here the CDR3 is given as CASSDSSPGASGRYNEQFF.